This T cell receptor beta chain emerged from a study of siplizumab effects on memory and regulatory T cells. Study conclusions and caveats: A naive or memory phenotype could not be assigned to roughly 80-97% of the proliferating CD4+ or CD8+ clones.

On this clone itself: What it binds is not known.

Produced via immunoSEQ multiplex PCR; TCRdb's table is partial and in-frame only. The repertoire holds around 100,000 clones, with about 94% as singletons. Material: non-Treg CD4+ T cells sorted from blood. This clonotype was obtained from a human donor in good health.

Here the CDR3 reads CASSLAASVQETQYF. The CDR3 region has the DNA TGTGCCAGCAGCTTGGCGGCTAGCGTACAAGAGACCCAGTACTTC. This chain links TRBV7-2 with TRBJ2-5; D is perhaps TRBD2 (6 bases). V gave up 3 bases and J gave up 2 bases, with 13 bases separating them. Looked up from germline, CDR1 is SGHTA and CDR2 is FQGNSA. The CDR3 totals 15 residues.